Listed here are 15 T cell receptor beta chains from one sample, sequenced in a study of blood T cell repertoires in COVID-19. Assay: immunoSEQ multiplex PCR; the TCRdb copy retains only in-frame clones and omits some. Of 250,000 to 300,000 clones in the sample, about 87% are singletons; the top ten hold about 9.4%. Material: peripheral blood. The receptors here all came from a woman in her 70s with COVID-19, enrolled during active disease.

The chain employs TRBV2 and TRBJ1-6; 10 bases agree with TRBD1. V trimming: 4 bases; J trimming: 6 bases; junction bases outside the gene matches: 0. Germline V gene sequence: CDR1 SNHLY, CDR2 FYNNEI. The CDR3 extends over 14 amino acids. The CDR3 region is CASSGQGANSPLHF. The DNA of the CDR3 is TGTGCCAGCAGTGGACAGGGGGCTAATTCACCCCTCCACTTT.

The chain has TRBV5-1 and TRBJ2-7, with TRBD1 identical over 7 bases. Germline-derived CDR1 and CDR2 are SGHRS and YFSETQ. After removal of 3 bases from V and 3 bases from J, the junction contained 6 bases not matched to a gene. The CDR3 is 14 residues long. This chain's CDR3 is CASSYTTGLYEQYF. CDR3 in DNA: TGCGCCAGCAGCTACACGACAGGGCTCTACGAGCAGTACTTC.

The chain combines TRBV19 with TRBJ2-1; a weak D match, TRBD2 (6 bases). Germline lookup yields CDR1 LNHDA and CDR2 SQIVND (reference sequence). Trimming removed 6 bases from V and 5 bases from J, with 20 bases in between. The CDR3 is 16 residues long. CDR3 DNA sequence: TGTGCCAGTAGGGCAACCGGGACTCCTGTTGACAATGAGCAGTTCTTC. This encodes CASRATGTPVDNEQFF.

In regard to this clone: A read error may account for a junction end that differs from germline. The chain joins TRBV20-1 to TRBJ2-3, with TRBD2 matching over 13 bases. The CDR3 covers 12 residues. Germline CDR1 DFQATT, CDR2 SNEGSKA (reference sequence). The DNA for the CDR3 is TGCAGTGCTAGTCCCCCAGGGACTAGCGGGGATTTT. Amino acids: CSASPPGTSGDF.

J is TRBJ1-1 and V is TRBV28, with D perhaps TRBD1 (6 bases). V was trimmed by 6 bases and J by 6 bases, leaving 14 bases between them. Germline CDR1 reads MDHEN; CDR2 reads SYDVKM. This CDR3 region has 13 residues. The CDR3 sequence: CASRSTGLPEAFF. The CDR3 DNA reads as TGTGCCAGCAGATCTACAGGGCTCCCTGAAGCTTTCTTT.

The CDR3 DNA sequence: TGTGCCAGCAGCGACAGTGCGGCCCAAGAGACCCAGTACTTC. It translates to CASSDSAAQETQYF. This chain connects TRBV28 to TRBJ2-5; weak D call: TRBD1 (5 bases). The germline CDR1 and CDR2 sequences are MDHEN and SYDVKM. The CDR3 totals 14 residues. V lost 6 bases and J lost 1, with 12 bases in between. Together with reference TRBV28 and TRBJ2-5, the CDR3 gives the full variable domain: DVKVTQSSRYLVKRTGEKVFLECVQDMDHENMFWYRQDPGLGLRLIYFSYDVKMKEKGDIPEGYSVSREKKERFSLILESASTNQTSMYLCASSDSAAQETQYFGPGTRLLVL.

The chain recombines TRBV5-1 with TRBJ1-2; 7 positions match TRBD1. The CDR3 length is 15 residues. V lost 3 bases, J lost 7 bases, and 12 bases stayed unmatched. Per the germline V gene, CDR1 is SGHRS and CDR2 is YFSETQ. The CDR3 sequence: CASSSGTDTLGGYTF. CDR3 in DNA: TGCGCCAGCAGCTCAGGGACAGACACTTTGGGTGGCTACACCTTC.

This chain links TRBV24-1 with TRBJ2-2, with a weak D call TRBD2 (5 bases). Trimming pared 9 bases from V and 1 base from J, leaving 11 bases between. The CDR3 has 14 residues. The germline V gene has CDR1 KGHDR and CDR2 SFDVKD. CDR3 sequence reads: CATGGGLNTGELFF. CDR3 nucleotides: TGTGCCACCGGAGGCGGGCTGAACACCGGGGAGCTGTTTTTT.

The chain couples TRBV28 to TRBJ1-5, with a weak D call TRBD1 (6 bases). The CDR3 loop spans 14 amino acids. V shed 7 bases and J shed 2 bases, with 12 bases lying between them. Germline V gene sequence: CDR1 MDHEN, CDR2 SYDVKM. DNA of the CDR3: TGTGCCAGCATCACATACAGGGGCAATCAGCCCCAGCATTTT. Translation: CASITYRGNQPQHF.

The chain recombines TRBV3-1 (or the pseudogene TRBV3-2) with TRBJ2-2; TRBD1 might be the D (5 bases). Germline CDR1 is LGHDT and CDR2 is YNNKEL (reference sequence). Between the trimmed V and J ends, which lost 0 bases and 4 bases, there was a span of 6 bases. This CDR3 comprises 14 residues. CDR3 bases: TGTGCCAGCAGCCAAGAAGGGGCCACCGGGGAGCTGTTTTTT. Protein: CASSQEGATGELFF.

The genes are TRBV4-1 and TRBJ1-6; D not certain. V was pared by 0 bases and J by 8 bases, with 5 bases between. The CDR3 length is 13 residues. CDR1 MGHRA and CDR2 YSYEKL come from the germline V gene. CDR3 DNA sequence: TGCGCCAGCAGCCAAGATCGGGATTCACCCCTCCACTTT. Translation gives CASSQDRDSPLHF.

The chain carries TRBV18 and TRBJ2-1; TRBD2 agrees at 7 bases. The germline CDR1 and CDR2 sequences are KGHSH and LQKENI. The ends lost 2 bases at V and 8 bases at J; junction bases unmatched: 12. The CDR3 sequence is 16 residues long. The DNA of the CDR3 is TGTGCCAGCTCACCATTGATCTTAGGCGGGAGCTATGAGCAGTTCTTC. Protein sequence: CASSPLILGGSYEQFF.

The chain carries TRBV30 and TRBJ2-7; 11 positions match TRBD2. The junction had 5 bases not matched to a gene; V was cut back by 1 base and J by 3 bases. The CDR3 is 15 amino acids. Germline V CDR1 and CDR2: GTSNPN, SVGIG (reference sequence). The CDR3 region has the DNA TGTGCCTGGAGTGCAGGGGGGACTAGCGGCTACGAGCAGTACTTC. It is translated as CAWSAGGTSGYEQYF.

The rearrangement uses TRBV12-2 and TRBJ2-7; the DNA was not compared with TRBD2, the D call given in the table. TRBV12-2 is assigned pseudogene status. This CDR3 spans 14 amino acids. The CDR3 loop reads CASRLNCPHYEQYF. The DNA for the CDR3 is TGTGCAAGTCGCTTAAACTGTCCCCACTACGAGCAGTACTTC.

The chain joins TRBV7-2 to TRBJ2-3, with 9 bases identical to TRBD1. Germline CDR1 SGHTA, CDR2 FQGNSA. V was clipped by 1 base and J by 4 bases; unmatched bases: 6. The CDR3 length is 16 residues. The CDR3 reads CASSLGDREWADTQYF. The DNA of the CDR3 is TGTGCCAGCAGCTTAGGGGACAGGGAGTGGGCAGATACGCAGTATTTT.